This T cell receptor beta chain was profiled in a study of T cell changes during pregnancy in multiple sclerosis (dated by TCRdb to the late 2010s). Some background on the complete study: The study looked at changes in the T cell repertoire across pregnancy in women with multiple sclerosis.

Deletion took 6 bases off V and 4 bases off J, with a span of 9 bases between the germline ends. CDR1 and CDR2 are drawn from the germline V gene (reference sequence): DFQATT, SNEGSKA. The CDR3 has 11 amino acids, counting the end cysteine and phenylalanine. Just CDR3 DNA is preserved here, 33 bases in frame from base 1. Turning to this clone: Its specific antigen is unknown. Base quality data are lacking; no much larger clone is found one base away.

The library was produced with the immunoSEQ multiplex PCR assay. TCRdb took this table from immuneACCESS and kept in-frame rearrangements with V and J called. Such tables lack part of the clones; where checked against another copy, unresolved V genes explain under half of the gap, and the rest is unexplained. The table for this sample lists under 95,000 clones; around 92% of them were counted only once. About 1.7% of the sample belongs to the ten largest clones. The material sequenced was peripheral blood, taken after pregnancy. Recombination joined TRBV20-1 with TRBJ1-2; a confident D gene designation cannot be given. This receptor was identified in a female donor in good health, enrolled as a control in a pregnancy study. The CDR3 has the sequence CSAQGGYGYTF. The bases read TGCAGTGCCCAAGGCGGCTATGGCTACACCTTC.